This is a list of T cell receptor beta chains from one sample in a study of PD-L1 blockade in urothelial cancer. TCRdb's table, derived via immunoSEQ multiplex PCR, lists solely in-frame clones and lacks some. This sample has some 57,000 clones, with more than 75% found just once. Here the sequenced sample was PBMCs, taken around atezolizumab (anti-PD-L1) treatment. All receptors come from a man in his forties or fifties with urothelial cancer. Both conserved end residues are part of each CDR3. D genes are given only for firm matches. A row's size may be missing; if present it is once, few, many or a size class.

V	size	D	J	DNA	CDR3
TRBV7-3	-	TRBD2	TRBJ2-3	TGTGCCAGCAGCTTAAGGGTAGCGGGGGTAGGGGTTACAGATACGCAGTATTTT	CASSLRVAGVGVTDTQYF
TRBV19	-	TRBD2	TRBJ2-1	TGTGCCAGTAGTAGGCTAGCGGGAGGTTACAATGAGCAGTTCTTC	CASSRLAGGYNEQFF
TRBV6-6	few	-	TRBJ2-2	TGTGCCAGCAAGGACAACTCGAACACCGGGGAGCTGTTTTTT	CASKDNSNTGELFF
TRBV15	once	TRBD1	TRBJ2-1	TGTGCCACCAGCAGAGAGGGGAACAGGGGGCATGAGCAGTTCTTC	CATSREGNRGHEQFF
TRBV18	-	-	TRBJ2-5	TGTGCCAGCTCACCGGCGGGGTCGGGGACCCAGTACTTC	CASSPAGSGTQYF
TRBV7-2	-	TRBD2	TRBJ2-1	TGTGCCAGCAGCTTACGAGCGGGAGGGCCCTCGGGCTACAATGAGCAGTTCTTC	CASSLRAGGPSGYNEQFF
TRBV9	once	-	TRBJ1-2	TGTGCCAGCAGCGTACTATGGAACAGGGATATTGGCTACACCTTC	CASSVLWNRDIGYTF
TRBV5-1	-	TRBD1	TRBJ2-5	TGCGCCAGCAGGCCCCCCACTGACAGGGTGCAAGAGACCCAGTACTTC	CASRPPTDRVQETQYF
TRBV19	-	TRBD1	TRBJ2-7	TGTGCCAGTACCCCATCGTGGGACAGGTACGAGCAGTACTTC	CASTPSWDRYEQYF
TRBV5-1	once	-	TRBJ2-2	TGCGCCAGCAGCGGCAAACAGGGGAACACCGGGGAGCTGTTTTTT	CASSGKQGNTGELFF
TRBV7-6	-	TRBD1	TRBJ1-6	TGTGCCAGCAGCCCGGGACAGGACAGCTCCTATAATTCACCCCTCCACTTT	CASSPGQDSSYNSPLHF
TRBV9	-	-	TRBJ2-7	TGTGCCAGCAGCGTAGAAGCGGGCCCTTCCTACGAGCAGTACTTC	CASSVEAGPSYEQYF
TRBV6-6	-	TRBD1	TRBJ1-3	TGTGCCAGCAGACGACCGGGACAGGGGAGAAACACCATATATTTT	CASRRPGQGRNTIYF
TRBV30	few	TRBD1	TRBJ2-6	TGTGCCAGGGGACAGCGGAGTGGGGCCAACGTCCTGACTTTC	CARGQRSGANVLTF
TRBV15	-	TRBD1	TRBJ1-2	TGTGCCACCAGCAGACGGACAGGGGCGTTCTATGGCTACACCTTC	CATSRRTGAFYGYTF
TRBV6-6	-	TRBD1	TRBJ1-1	TGTGCCAGCAGTTTAGATAACCGGGACAGGGGGAAAGCTTTCTTT	CASSLDNRDRGKAFF
TRBV29-1	-	-	TRBJ2-7	TGCAGCGTTGTGAGCGCGGGACAGATCTACGAGCAGTACTTC	CSVVSAGQIYEQYF
TRBV29-1	-	-	TRBJ1-1	TGCAGCGTTGAACTATTATCAGGCCCTGAAGCTTTCTTT	CSVELLSGPEAFF
TRBV5-8	-	-	TRBJ1-6	TGTGCCAGCAGCTTTAGAGGACAGAGTAATTCACCCCTCCACTTT	CASSFRGQSNSPLHF
TRBV5-1	-	TRBD1	TRBJ2-3	TGCGCCAGCAGCCAAGTTCACAGGGGCTGGACAGATACGCAGTATTTT	CASSQVHRGWTDTQYF
TRBV4-1	few	TRBD1	TRBJ1-1	TGCGCCAGCAGCCAAGATGACAGGGACAGTGAAGCTTTCTTT	CASSQDDRDSEAFF
TRBV5-1	-	TRBD2	TRBJ2-1	TGCGCCAGTACAACCACTAGAGGGAGGGCCTCCCCCTTTGACAATGAGCAGTTCTTC	CASTTTRGRASPFDNEQFF
TRBV25-1	-	TRBD1	TRBJ2-7	TGTGCCAGCAGTCATACGGGACAGGGGTTATACGAGCAGTACTTC	CASSHTGQGLYEQYF
TRBV11-3	-	-	TRBJ2-5	TGTGCCAGCAGCCCGAGGGGGTATGGAGAGACCCAGTACTTC	CASSPRGYGETQYF
TRBV6-5	-	-	TRBJ1-1	TGTGCCAGCGGGAGAAGGAACACTGAAGCTTTCTTT	CASGRRNTEAFF
TRBV4-1	-	TRBD2	TRBJ2-1	TGCGCCAGCAGCCAAGATCTGGCGGGAGGGGTGAGCTCCTACAATGAGCAGTTCTTC	CASSQDLAGGVSSYNEQFF
TRBV28	-	-	TRBJ2-1	TGTGCCAGCAAGCTCCCGTCGGCAGGTTACAATGAGCAGTTCTTC	CASKLPSAGYNEQFF
TRBV11-3	-	-	TRBJ1-1	TGTGCCAGCAGCTTAGGACAGCAGAACACTGAAGCTTTCTTT	CASSLGQQNTEAFF
TRBV5-4	once	-	TRBJ2-3	TGTGCCAGCAGCACAGACCAGGGGCGCACAGATACGCAGTATTTT	CASSTDQGRTDTQYF
TRBV6-6	-	-	TRBJ1-2	TGTGCCAGCAGCCCCTTGGTAGGAGAACCCTATGGCTACACCTTC	CASSPLVGEPYGYTF
TRBV6-5	-	-	TRBJ2-7	TGTGCCAGCAGCTCAGATACAGGGAGCTCCTACGAGCAGTACTTC	CASSSDTGSSYEQYF